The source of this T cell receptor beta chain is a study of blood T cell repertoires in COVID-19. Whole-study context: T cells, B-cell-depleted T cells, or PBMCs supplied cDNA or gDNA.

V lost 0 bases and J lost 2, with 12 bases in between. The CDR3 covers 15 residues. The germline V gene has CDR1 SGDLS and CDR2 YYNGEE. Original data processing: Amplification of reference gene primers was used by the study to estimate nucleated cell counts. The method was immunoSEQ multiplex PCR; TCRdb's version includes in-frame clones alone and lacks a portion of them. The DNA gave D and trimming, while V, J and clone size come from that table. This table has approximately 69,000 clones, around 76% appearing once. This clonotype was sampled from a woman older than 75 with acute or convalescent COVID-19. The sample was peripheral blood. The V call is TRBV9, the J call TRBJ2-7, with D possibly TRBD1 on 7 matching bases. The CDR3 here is CASSVGAGQTYEQYF. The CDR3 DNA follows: TGTGCCAGCAGCGTAGGTGCGGGACAGACCTACGAGCAGTACTTC.